The source of this TCR beta chain is a study of Ad26.COV2.S vaccination and SARS-CoV-2 variants. Broader study findings: Placebo recipients trailed vaccine recipients in spike-specific TCR breadth.

There are 17 residues in the CDR3. Treatment given: about 20 received Ad26.COV2.S at low or high dose, single or two shots; roughly five received placebo; per-sample allocation not given. Day 63 after the first vaccine or placebo injection was the time point for sampling. At a Boston site, the person donating was an adult of 18-55 years. TCRdb's copy holds only in-frame clones and misses some; the assay was immunoSEQ multiplex PCR. The sample records a few hundred thousand clones, about 80% being singletons. Worth noting for this clone: Antigen unknown.

The receptor was isolated from a person between 18 and 60 years old who received the Ad26.COV2.S COVID-19 vaccine or a placebo. Sequenced here: peripheral blood, sampled in a trial of Ad26.COV2.S vaccine versus placebo. The chain joins TRBV21-1 to TRBJ2-1; the table's D call of TRBD2 was not tested on the DNA. TRBV21-1 is given as a pseudogene. CDR3 DNA: TGTGCCAGCAGCTCACGCCGACTAGCGGGGACCTACAATGAGCAGTTCTTC. It is translated as CASSSRRLAGTYNEQFF.